A single sample gave rise to the 31 T cell receptor beta chains below, sequenced in a study of blood T cell repertoires in COVID-19. Measured with immunoSEQ multiplex PCR; TCRdb has only the in-frame clones, and not every one. Of some 54,000 clones in the sample, 89% were seen once. The material sequenced was peripheral blood. The source of these receptors is a man of 80 years or more with active or convalescent COVID-19.

The chain combines TRBV27 with TRBJ1-1; D is unclear. V gave up 5 bases and J gave up 0 bases, with 13 bases separating them. This CDR3 is built from 15 residues. CDR1 and CDR2 from the germline V gene are MNHEY and SMNVEV (reference sequence). The CDR3 DNA reads TGTGCCAGCAGTCTAGTTTCCATTATGAACACTGAAGCTTTCTTT. Amino acids: CASSLVSIMNTEAFF.

The chain couples TRBV7-9 to TRBJ2-2; tentative D call: TRBD1 (6 bases). CDR3 length: 14 amino acids. The germline V gene encodes CDR1 SEHNR and CDR2 FQNEAQ (reference sequence). V dropped 3 bases and J dropped 11 bases, with 16 bases sitting between them. Here the CDR3 reads CASSLGPGAVELFF. The DNA of the CDR3 is TGTGCCAGCAGCTTGGGACCAGGGGCGGTAGAGCTGTTTTTT.

The rearrangement links TRBV6-5 to TRBJ2-5; 7 bases line up with TRBD1. Germline trimming cut 9 bases from V and 5 bases from J; bases unmatched to any gene: 9. The germline gives CDR1 MNHEY, CDR2 SVGAGI. CDR3 length: 13 residues. CDR3 sequence reads: CARMTGLPETQYF. CDR3 DNA sequence: TGTGCCAGGATGACAGGGTTACCGGAGACCCAGTACTTC.

The V call is TRBV18, the J call TRBJ1-6; D might be TRBD1 (6 bases). Per germline, CDR1 KGHSH and CDR2 LQKENI. The CDR3 runs 11 residues. V gave up 3 bases and J gave up 16 bases, with 10 bases separating them. The CDR3 is CASSPGHMLHF. CDR3 DNA: TGTGCCAGCTCACCGGGACACATGCTCCACTTT.

This chain joins TRBV6-2 or TRBV6-3 and TRBJ2-3; 14 bases line up with TRBD2. Trimming removed 4 bases from V and 1 base from J; junction bases left unmatched: 7. CDR3 length equals 18 residues. The germline V gene encodes CDR1 MNHEY and CDR2 SVGEGT. CDR3 residues: CASSSPGTSGGRTDTQYF. The CDR3 nucleotides read TGTGCCAGCAGTTCTCCCGGGACTAGCGGGGGACGCACAGATACGCAGTATTTT.

As concerns this clone: The same CDR3 can be traced to other DNA sequences in this sample. The DNA of the CDR3 is TGTGCCAGCAGCTTAGCGGCTAGCGGGGGCCAAGAGACCCAGTACTTC. Amino acids: CASSLAASGGQETQYF. V gene TRBV7-2 combines with J gene TRBJ2-5; 10 bases align to TRBD2. This CDR3 contains 16 residues. CDR1 is SGHTA and CDR2 is FQGNSA in the germline V gene. The V gene end was trimmed by 0 bases and the J gene end by 1 base; junction bases not matched to a gene: 2.

The chain carries TRBV12-3 or TRBV12-4 and TRBJ1-2, with D hard to call. The germline V and J ends were trimmed by 3 bases and 4 bases, with 6 bases remaining between them. The CDR3 length is 12 residues. CDR3 sequence: CASSLPSYGYTF. The CDR3 DNA follows: TGTGCCAGCAGTTTGCCCAGCTATGGCTACACCTTC.

The chain joins TRBV29-1 to TRBJ1-3; D is ambiguous. This CDR3 is built from 13 residues. Germline CDR1 reads SQVTM; CDR2 reads ANQGSEA. The V end was cut by 6 bases, the J end by 3 bases, with 12 bases between. CDR3 sequence reads: CSVDDMGGNTIYF. DNA for the CDR3: TGCAGCGTAGACGACATGGGTGGAAACACCATATATTTT. The full variable domain, in which reference TRBV29-1 and TRBJ1-3 provide the parts outside the CDR3, is SAVISQKPSRDICQRGTSLTIQCQVDSQVTMMFWYRQQPGQSLTLIATANQGSEATYESGFVIDKFPISRPNLTFSTLTVSNMSPEDSSIYLCSVDDMGGNTIYFGEGSWLTVV.

The V gene is TRBV4-1, the J gene TRBJ2-1; TRBD2 matches at 11 bases. There are 15 residues in the CDR3. V was pared by 4 bases and J by 8 bases, with 7 bases of the junction left unmatched. Germline CDR1 is MGHRA and CDR2 is YSYEKL. CDR3 nucleotides: TGCGCCAGCAGCCCAACTAGCGGGAGCGGCTATGAGCAGTTCTTC. The encoded protein is CASSPTSGSGYEQFF.

J is TRBJ2-4 and V is TRBV14, with 7 bases aligning to TRBD2. With V trimmed by 1 base and J by 11 bases, 11 bases remained unmatched. The germline gives CDR1 SGHDN, CDR2 FVKESK. The CDR3 covers 15 residues. The CDR3 DNA reads TGTGCCAGCAGCCAAGTGGGGGGGAACCCGGGGCTTCAGTACTTC. Amino acids: CASSQVGGNPGLQYF.

The chain links TRBV30 to TRBJ2-2; 10 nucleotides align to TRBD1. This CDR3 is 13 amino acids long. CDR1 is GTSNPN, CDR2 SVGIG, per germline (reference sequence). V shed 5 bases, J shed 7 bases, and the junction held 4 bases outside the gene matches. The CDR3 sequence is CAWVGQGIGELFF. The DNA for the CDR3 is TGTGCCTGGGTGGGACAGGGGATCGGGGAGCTGTTTTTT.

The V call is TRBV21-1, the J call TRBJ2-2; the table assigns TRBD1, which was not confirmed against the DNA. TRBV21-1 is a pseudogene. The CDR3 extends over 18 amino acids. CDR3 coding DNA: TGTGCCAGCAGCCGCTCCAGGACAGGGAGCCTGAACACCGGGGAGCTGTTTTTT. Translating gives CASSRSRTGSLNTGELFF.

This clone was counted once. The V and J genes are TRBV10-3 and TRBJ1-5; D remains ambiguous. V gave up 6 bases and J gave up 4 bases, with 10 bases separating them. The CDR3 runs to 13 residues. Germline CDR1 is ENHRY and CDR2 is SYGVKD. CDR3 coding DNA: TGTGCCATCAGCCAAGGAGAGAATCAGCCCCAGCATTTT. This codes for CAISQGENQPQHF.

V and J are TRBV18 and TRBJ1-5, with D hard to call. The CDR3 is 15 residues long. The V end was cut by 2 bases, the J end by 5 bases, with 13 bases between. Germline V gene lookup returns CDR1 KGHSH and CDR2 LQKENI. CDR3 amino acids: CASSPVAQLDQPQHF. CDR3 nucleotides: TGTGCCAGCTCACCAGTGGCCCAGTTGGATCAGCCCCAGCATTTT.

This clone was detected only a few times. The chain is built from TRBV21-1 and TRBJ2-1; the table calls TRBD2, which could not be checked here. TRBV21-1 is a pseudogene locus. This CDR3 is built from 15 residues. The CDR3 DNA is TGTGCCAGCAGCAAAGACTTTCCAAGCTACAATGAGCAGTTCTTC. Its protein is CASSKDFPSYNEQFF.

The chain couples TRBV5-1 to TRBJ1-6, with D possibly being TRBD1 (5 bases). With 0 bases removed from V and 4 bases from J, the gap between germline ends came to 8 bases. In germline, CDR1 is SGHRS, CDR2 YFSETQ. This CDR3 region has 15 residues. CDR3 loop: CASSLATGYNSPLHF. CDR3 sequence (DNA): TGCGCCAGCAGCTTGGCCACAGGTTATAATTCACCCCTCCACTTT.

In DNA, the CDR3 is TGTGCCAGCAGCAAAAACCTAACAGCGAACACTGAAGCTTTCTTT. Its protein product is CASSKNLTANTEAFF. The gene calls are TRBV21-1 and TRBJ1-1; TRBD1 reflects the table's D call only, with no check against the DNA. TRBV21-1 is given as a pseudogene. CDR3 length: 15 residues.

The J gene is TRBJ1-2, the V gene TRBV6-6; D perhaps matches TRBD1 (5 bases). Per germline, CDR1 MNHNY and CDR2 SVGAGI (reference sequence). The CDR3 totals 13 residues. Trimming took 10 bases from V and 7 from J, leaving 19 bases between them. The chain's CDR3 is CAISPGLFGGYTF. The CDR3 nucleotides are TGTGCCATCTCGCCAGGGCTTTTCGGTGGCTACACCTTC.

In DNA, the CDR3 is TGTGCCAGCAGCTGGAGCCTAGGCCAGGGGGGAGGAAACACCATATATTTT. Its translation: CASSWSLGQGGGNTIYF. The rearrangement joins TRBV7-2 to TRBJ1-3; 7 bases match TRBD1. Per germline, CDR1 SGHTA and CDR2 FQGNSA. With 4 bases clipped from V and 4 bases from J, the junction kept 13 bases outside the gene matches. The CDR3 has 17 amino acids.

This clone was observed a handful of times. The junction differs from germline at one of its ends, possibly a read error. The V call is TRBV30, the J call TRBJ1-2; D is uncertain. The CDR3 covers 12 residues. Germline CDR1 reads GTSNPN; CDR2 reads SVGIG (reference sequence). The CDR3 nucleotides read TGTGCCTGGAGTGTAGGTTCTACTCGGAGGCCCTTC. It translates to CAWSVGSTRRPF.

J is TRBJ1-2 and V is TRBV4-1; weak D call: TRBD1 (5 bases). Trimming removed 1 base at V and 10 bases at J, with 16 bases between. This CDR3 comprises 14 residues. Per the germline V gene, CDR1 is MGHRA and CDR2 is YSYEKL. CDR3 sequence reads: CASSQGKQESVYTF. In DNA form, the CDR3 reads TGCGCCAGCAGCCAAGGTAAACAGGAAAGTGTCTACACCTTC.

The chain recombines TRBV5-1 with TRBJ1-1; tentative D call: TRBD1 (6 bases). V was pared by 5 bases and J by 10 bases, with 24 bases between. Germline CDR1 and CDR2: SGHRS and YFSETQ. The CDR3 is 15 residues long. This CDR3 is CASSLNSPGAFGAFF. The CDR3 region has the DNA TGCGCCAGCAGTCTAAATTCTCCAGGGGCCTTTGGAGCTTTCTTT. The whole variable domain, filled in from reference TRBV5-1 and TRBJ1-1, reads KAGVTQTPRYLIKTRGQQVTLSCSPISGHRSVSWYQQTPGQGLQFLFEYFSETQRNKGNFPGRFSGRQFSNSRSEMNVSTLELGDSALYLCASSLNSPGAFGAFFGQGTRLTVV.

CDR3 protein: CASSASGDTQYF. CDR3 coding DNA: TGTGCCAGCAGCGCCTCGGGGGATACGCAGTATTTT. The chain joins TRBV9 to TRBJ2-3; possible D gene TRBD2, 5 bases. CDR1 SGDLS and CDR2 YYNGEE come from the germline V gene. Between the trimmed V and J ends, which lost 3 bases and 6 bases, there was a span of 8 bases. CDR3 length: 12 residues. Full variable domain (rest looked up from reference TRBV9 and TRBJ2-3): DSGVTQTPKHLITATGQRVTLRCSPRSGDLSVYWYQQSLDQGLQFLIQYYNGEERAKGNILERFSAQQFPDLHSELNLSSLELGDSALYFCASSASGDTQYFGPGTRLTVL.

The chain carries TRBV7-2 and TRBJ2-5, with D unresolved. V lost 4 bases and J 5 bases, leaving 14 bases between the germline ends. The CDR3 covers 14 residues. Germline values: CDR1 SGHTA, CDR2 FQGNSA. This chain's CDR3 is CASSSRVETETQYF. The CDR3 bases are TGTGCCAGCAGCTCCCGCGTTGAAACGGAGACCCAGTACTTC.

The chain combines TRBV28 with TRBJ2-2; the match to TRBD2 covers 9 bases. V dropped 10 bases and J dropped 6; count of bases not matched to a gene: 9. CDR3 length equals 14 residues. Germline V gene sequence: CDR1 MDHEN, CDR2 SYDVKM. The CDR3 DNA reads TGTGCCACCGCGGGTAGCGGGAGAGCCGGGGAGCTGTTTTTT. This encodes CATAGSGRAGELFF.

This clone was counted once. The V gene is TRBV2, the J gene TRBJ2-1; 11 bases are shared with TRBD2. The germline gives CDR1 SNHLY, CDR2 FYNNEI. Trimming cost V 3 bases and J 10 bases; bases outside gene matches: 8. The CDR3 length is 15 residues. CDR3 residues: CASSDWDSGGDEQFF. DNA for the CDR3: TGTGCCAGCAGTGACTGGGATAGCGGGGGGGACGAGCAGTTCTTC. The entire variable domain, with the rest obtained from reference TRBV2 and TRBJ2-1, is as follows: EPEVTQTPSHQVTQMGQEVILRCVPISNHLYFYWYRQILGQKVEFLVSFYNNEISEKSEIFDDQFSVERPDGSNFTLKIRSTKLEDSAMYFCASSDWDSGGDEQFFGPGTRLTVL.

The chain links TRBV10-3 to TRBJ2-7; 9 bases fit TRBD1. The germline V gene has CDR1 ENHRY and CDR2 SYGVKD. Trimming removed 6 bases from V and 5 bases from J; junction bases left unmatched: 23. There are 19 residues in the CDR3. The CDR3 protein is CAIRGDRVGRLAVRNEQYF. CDR3 DNA: TGTGCCATCAGGGGGGACAGGGTAGGGAGATTAGCGGTGAGGAACGAGCAGTACTTC.

J is TRBJ2-2 and V is TRBV24-1, with D possibly being TRBD1 (5 bases). The CDR3 length is 13 residues. V was cut by 9 bases and J by 2 bases, with 9 bases left in between. From germline, CDR1 is KGHDR and CDR2 SFDVKD. The CDR3 nucleotides are TGTGCCACCGAAGGGGAAAACACCGGGGAGCTGTTTTTT. Protein sequence: CATEGENTGELFF.

This chain uses TRBV9 with TRBJ1-3; D might be TRBD1 (5 bases). Per germline, CDR1 SGDLS and CDR2 YYNGEE. The CDR3 is 14 residues long. V dropped 5 bases and J dropped 0 bases, with 9 bases sitting between them. CDR3 sequence: CASSYQGSGNTIYF. In DNA form, the CDR3 reads TGTGCCAGCAGTTATCAGGGCTCTGGAAACACCATATATTTT.

The chain's CDR3 is CASSDGVEQYF. The CDR3 DNA sequence: TGTGCCAGCAGTGACGGGGTCGAGCAGTACTTC. V and J are TRBV6-2 or TRBV6-3 and TRBJ2-7, with D possibly being TRBD2 (5 bases). Between the trimmed V and J ends, which lost 5 bases and 6 bases, there was a span of 8 bases. This CDR3 has 11 amino acids. Germline V lookup: CDR1 MNHEY, CDR2 SVGEGT.

V is TRBV27 and J is TRBJ2-7, with TRBD1 identical over 9 bases. V lost 6 bases, J lost 2 bases, and 5 bases stayed unmatched. Germline loops: CDR1 MNHEY, CDR2 SMNVEV (reference sequence). This CDR3 is built from 14 residues. CDR3 in DNA: TGTGCCAGCAGATGGACAGGGGTGACCTACGAGCAGTACTTC. Protein product: CASRWTGVTYEQYF.